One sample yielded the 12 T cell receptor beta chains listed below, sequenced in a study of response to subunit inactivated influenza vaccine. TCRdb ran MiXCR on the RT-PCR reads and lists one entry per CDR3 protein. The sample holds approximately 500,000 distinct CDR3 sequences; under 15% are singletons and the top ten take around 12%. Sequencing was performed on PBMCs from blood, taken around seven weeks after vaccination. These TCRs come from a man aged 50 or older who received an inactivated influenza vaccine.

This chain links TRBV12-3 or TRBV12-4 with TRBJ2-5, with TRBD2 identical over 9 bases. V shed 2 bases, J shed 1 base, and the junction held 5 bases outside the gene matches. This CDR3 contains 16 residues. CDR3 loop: CASSLMASGAQETQYF. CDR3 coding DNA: TGTGCCAGCAGTTTAATGGCTAGCGGGGCCCAAGAGACCCAGTACTTC.

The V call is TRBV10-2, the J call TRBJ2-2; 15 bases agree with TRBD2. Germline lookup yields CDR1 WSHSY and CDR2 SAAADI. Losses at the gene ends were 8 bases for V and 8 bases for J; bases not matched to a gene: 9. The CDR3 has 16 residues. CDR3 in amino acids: CASAPGLAGGPGELFF. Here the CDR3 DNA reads TGCGCCAGCGCGCCTGGACTAGCGGGAGGGCCTGGGGAGCTGTTTTTT.

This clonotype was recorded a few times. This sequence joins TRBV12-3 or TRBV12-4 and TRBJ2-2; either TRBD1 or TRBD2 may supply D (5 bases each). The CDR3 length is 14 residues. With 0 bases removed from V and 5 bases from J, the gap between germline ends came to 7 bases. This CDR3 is CASSLAGVTGELFF. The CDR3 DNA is TGTGCCAGCAGTTTAGCGGGGGTTACCGGGGAGCTGTTTTTT.

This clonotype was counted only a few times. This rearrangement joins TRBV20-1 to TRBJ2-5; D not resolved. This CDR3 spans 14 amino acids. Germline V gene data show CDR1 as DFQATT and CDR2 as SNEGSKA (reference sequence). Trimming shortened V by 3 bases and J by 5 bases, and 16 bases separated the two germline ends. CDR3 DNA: TGCAGTGCTAGTAGAGGACCCGGTGGGGAGACCCAGTACTTC. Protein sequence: CSASRGPGGETQYF.

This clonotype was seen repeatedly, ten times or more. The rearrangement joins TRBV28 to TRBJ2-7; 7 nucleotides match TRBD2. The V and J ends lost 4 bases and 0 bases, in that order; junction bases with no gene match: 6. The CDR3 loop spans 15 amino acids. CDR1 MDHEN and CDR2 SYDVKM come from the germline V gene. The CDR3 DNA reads TGTGCCAGCAGTTATAGCGGGTTCTCCTCCTACGAGCAGTACTTC. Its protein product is CASSYSGFSSYEQYF.

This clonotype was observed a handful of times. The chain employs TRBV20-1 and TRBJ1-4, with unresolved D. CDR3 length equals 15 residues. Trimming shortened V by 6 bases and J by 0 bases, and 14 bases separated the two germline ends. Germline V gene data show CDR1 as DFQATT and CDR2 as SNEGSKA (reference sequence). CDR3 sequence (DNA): TGCAGTGCCGCGAGAGTCGGGGCAACTAATGAAAAACTGTTTTTT. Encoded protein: CSAARVGATNEKLFF.

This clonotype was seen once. This CDR3 is CASRPRVSLSGANVLTF. For the CDR3, the DNA is TGTGCCAGCCGGCCCAGGGTTAGCTTGTCCGGGGCCAACGTCCTGACTTTC. The chain is built from TRBV27 and TRBJ2-6, with D perhaps matching TRBD1 (5 bases). The V end was cut by 8 bases, the J end by 4 bases, with 21 bases between. Looked up from germline, CDR1 is MNHEY and CDR2 is SMNVEV (reference sequence). The CDR3 is 17 residues long.

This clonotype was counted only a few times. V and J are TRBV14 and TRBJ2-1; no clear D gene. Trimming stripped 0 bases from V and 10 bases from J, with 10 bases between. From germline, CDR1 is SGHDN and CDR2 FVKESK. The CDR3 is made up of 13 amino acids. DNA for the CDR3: TGTGCCAGCAGCCAAGAACAATACTCCGAGCAGTTCTTC. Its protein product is CASSQEQYSEQFF.

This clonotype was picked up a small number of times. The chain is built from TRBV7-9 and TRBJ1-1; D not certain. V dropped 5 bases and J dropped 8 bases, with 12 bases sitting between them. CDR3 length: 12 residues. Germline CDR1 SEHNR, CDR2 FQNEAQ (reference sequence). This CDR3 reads CASSQSGPEAFF. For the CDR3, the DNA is TGTGCCAGCAGCCAGTCGGGTCCGGAAGCTTTCTTT.

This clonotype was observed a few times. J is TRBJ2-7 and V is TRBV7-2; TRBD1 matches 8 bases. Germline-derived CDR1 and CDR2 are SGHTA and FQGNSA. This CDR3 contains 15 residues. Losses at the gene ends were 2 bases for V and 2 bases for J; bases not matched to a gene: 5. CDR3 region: CASSLQGAVTYEQYF. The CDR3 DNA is TGTGCCAGCAGCTTACAGGGGGCCGTAACCTACGAGCAGTACTTC.

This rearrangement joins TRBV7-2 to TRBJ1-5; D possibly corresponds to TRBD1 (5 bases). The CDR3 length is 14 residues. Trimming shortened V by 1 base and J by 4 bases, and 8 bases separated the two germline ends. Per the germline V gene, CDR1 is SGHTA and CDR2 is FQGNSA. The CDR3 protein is CASSLVGTNQPQHF. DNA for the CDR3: TGTGCCAGCAGCTTAGTAGGGACTAATCAGCCCCAGCATTTT.

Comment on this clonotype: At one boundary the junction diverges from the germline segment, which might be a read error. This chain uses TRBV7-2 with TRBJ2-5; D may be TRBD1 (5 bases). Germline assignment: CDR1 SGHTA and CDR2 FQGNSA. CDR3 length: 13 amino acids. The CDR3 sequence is CASSRRVQATQYF. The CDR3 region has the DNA TGTGCCAGCAGTCGCAGGGTCCAAGCGACCCAGTACTTC.